This T cell receptor (beta chain) was identified during a study of blood T cells in healthy people across ages. This clonotype was picked up a small number of times. This CDR3 has 15 residues. CDR1 and CDR2 from the germline V gene are DFQATT and SNEGSKA (reference sequence). The V segment lost 1 base and the J segment 2 bases; nucleotides outside the gene matches: 2. Alongside a J-beta primer mix, a sample-barcoded 5' primer served in a second PCR lasting about 7 to 11 cycles. Each CDR3 protein gets one entry after TCRdb re-called the 5' RACE reads with MiXCR. The sample holds 550,000 to 600,000 distinct CDR3 sequences; approximately 30% are singletons and the top ten take less than 20%.

The sequenced sample consisted of blood. This chain uses TRBV20-1 with TRBJ2-5; 12 nucleotides line up with TRBD2. The receptor was isolated from a woman aged 70-85 years in good health. The CDR3 loop reads CSARGLAGDQETQYF. CDR3 nucleotides: TGCAGTGCTAGAGGACTAGCGGGGGATCAAGAGACCCAGTACTTC.